This TCR beta chain came from a study of T cells after somatic rescue of genetic block. CDR3 length: 16 amino acids. Per the germline V gene, CDR1 is SGHRS and CDR2 is YFSETQ. Trimming stripped 0 bases from V and 1 base from J, with 13 bases between. The data were produced by immunoSEQ multiplex PCR, yet TCRdb's version contains in-frame clones alone and is incomplete. The repertoire includes tens of thousands of clones, around 89% of them detected once, and 1.6% sits in the top ten. The sequence derives from a woman younger than 35. Sample: peripheral blood mononuclear cells (PBMCs). The chain has TRBV5-1 and TRBJ2-5; the D is unclear. The CDR3 reads CASSLGRVGSQETQYF. DNA of the CDR3: TGCGCCAGCAGCTTGGGTAGGGTGGGGTCCCAAGAGACCCAGTACTTC.